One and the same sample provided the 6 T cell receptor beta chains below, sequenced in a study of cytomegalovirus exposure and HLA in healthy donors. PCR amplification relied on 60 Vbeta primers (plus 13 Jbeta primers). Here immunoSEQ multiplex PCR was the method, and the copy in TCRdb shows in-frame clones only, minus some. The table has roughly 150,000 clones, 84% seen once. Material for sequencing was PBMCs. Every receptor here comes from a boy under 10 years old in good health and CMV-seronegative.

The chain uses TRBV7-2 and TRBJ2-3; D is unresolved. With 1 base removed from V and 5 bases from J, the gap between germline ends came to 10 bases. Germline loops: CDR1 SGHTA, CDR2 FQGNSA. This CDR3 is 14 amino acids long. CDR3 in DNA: TGTGCCAGCAGCTTAGACCGACTGAAAGATACGCAGTATTTT. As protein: CASSLDRLKDTQYF. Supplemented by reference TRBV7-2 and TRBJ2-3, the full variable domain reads GAGVSQSPSNKVTEKGKDVELRCDPISGHTALYWYRQSLGQGLEFLIYFQGNSAPDKSGLPSDRFSAERTGGSVSTLTIQRTQQEDSAVYLCASSLDRLKDTQYFGPGTRLTVL.

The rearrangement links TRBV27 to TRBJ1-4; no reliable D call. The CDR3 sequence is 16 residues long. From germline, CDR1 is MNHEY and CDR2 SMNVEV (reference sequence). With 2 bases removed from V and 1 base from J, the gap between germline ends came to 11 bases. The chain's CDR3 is CASSLSSGRTNEKLFF. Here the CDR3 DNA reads TGTGCCAGCAGTTTAAGCAGCGGGAGAACTAATGAAAAACTGTTTTTT.

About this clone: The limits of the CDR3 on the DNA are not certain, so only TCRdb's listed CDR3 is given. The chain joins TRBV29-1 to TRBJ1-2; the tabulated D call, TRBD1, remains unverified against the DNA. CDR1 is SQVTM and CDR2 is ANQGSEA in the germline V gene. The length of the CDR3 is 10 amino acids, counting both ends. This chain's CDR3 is CSVGPGTYGF.

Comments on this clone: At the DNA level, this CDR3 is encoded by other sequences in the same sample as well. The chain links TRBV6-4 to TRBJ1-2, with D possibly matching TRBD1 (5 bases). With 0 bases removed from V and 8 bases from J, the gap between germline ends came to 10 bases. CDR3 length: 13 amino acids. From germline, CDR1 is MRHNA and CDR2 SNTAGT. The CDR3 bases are TGTGCCAGCAGTGACTCGACGGGGGGAGGCTACACCTTC. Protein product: CASSDSTGGGYTF.

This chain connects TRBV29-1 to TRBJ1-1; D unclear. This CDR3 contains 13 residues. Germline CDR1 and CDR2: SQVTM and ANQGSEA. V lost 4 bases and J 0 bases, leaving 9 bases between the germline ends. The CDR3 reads CSVAGVMNTEAFF. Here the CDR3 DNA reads TGCAGCGTTGCCGGAGTAATGAACACTGAAGCTTTCTTT.

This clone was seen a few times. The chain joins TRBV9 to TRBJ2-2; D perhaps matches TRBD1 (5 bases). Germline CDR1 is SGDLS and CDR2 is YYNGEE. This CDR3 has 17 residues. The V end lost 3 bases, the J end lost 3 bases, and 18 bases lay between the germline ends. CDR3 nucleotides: TGTGCCAGCAGCGACGGGCCTGGAACAGGCTACACCGGGGAGCTGTTTTTT. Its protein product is CASSDGPGTGYTGELFF.